This T cell receptor beta chain comes out of a study of T cells in Graves' hyperthyroidism and ophthalmopathy. The J segment lost 4 bases and the V segment lost 3 bases, leaving 3 bases of the junction unmatched. This CDR3 spans 12 amino acids. Looked up from germline, CDR1 is DFQATT and CDR2 is SNEGSKA (reference sequence). Stable Graves' hyperthyroidism denoted no ophthalmopathy progression over 18 months. Clinicians diagnosed patients from clinical symptoms, serum thyroxine and TRAb, thyroid ultrasound and orbital computed tomography. This clonotype was counted at least ten times. Amplification of TCR beta CDR3 regions used RNA as the template. RT-PCR in the first round (using the HTBI primer set) targeted the TCR CDR3. TCRdb passed the multiplex PCR reads through MiXCR, listing each CDR3 protein once. The sample has about 710,000 distinct CDR3 sequences; 16% are singletons.

This TCR came from a man between 18 and 29 years old with Graves' hyperthyroidism. The specimen sequenced was blood. This rearrangement joins TRBV20-1 to TRBJ2-7; TRBD1 matches at 7 bases. The DNA of the CDR3 is TGCAGTGCTAGTTGGGGACAGTACGAGCAGTACTTC. Amino acid sequence: CSASWGQYEQYF.